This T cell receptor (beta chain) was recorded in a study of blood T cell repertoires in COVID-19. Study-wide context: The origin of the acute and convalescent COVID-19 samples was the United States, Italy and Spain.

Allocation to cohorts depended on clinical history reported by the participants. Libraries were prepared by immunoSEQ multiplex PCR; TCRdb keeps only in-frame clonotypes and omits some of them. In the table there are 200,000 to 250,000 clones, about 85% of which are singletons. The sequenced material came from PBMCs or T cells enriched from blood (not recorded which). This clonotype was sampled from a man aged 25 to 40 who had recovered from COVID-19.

Written as DNA, the CDR3 is TGCGCCAGCAGCCCGGCCCCGGGGAGCTCCTACGAGCAGTACTTC. As protein: CASSPAPGSSYEQYF. V and J are TRBV5-1 and TRBJ2-7; possibly TRBD2 for D (5 bases). CDR3 size: 15 residues. CDR1 is SGHRS and CDR2 is YFSETQ in the germline V gene. Trimming pared 4 bases from V and 0 bases from J, leaving 14 bases between.